This T cell receptor beta chain was retrieved from a study of blood T cell repertoires in COVID-19. Study in general: T cells, B-cell-depleted T cells, or PBMCs provided the cDNA or gDNA that served as material.

Trimming removed 3 bases from V and 10 bases from J; junction bases left unmatched: 3. CDR3 length equals 13 residues. Germline CDR1 MNHEY, CDR2 SMNVEV (reference sequence). This clone occurred once. Those enrolled, adults aged roughly 18 to 90 years, came from fewer than 25 US areas. The authors' processing: Amplification with reference gene primers provided the estimates of nucleated cell counts. Repertoires were generated with immunoSEQ multiplex PCR, while TCRdb's copy carries only in-frame clones and drops some. The DNA was the basis for D and trimming; V, J and clone size are from that table. The sample holds 250,000 to 300,000 clones; over 75% are singletons and the top ten take 15%.

The origin of this receptor is a young man who had recovered from COVID-19. The sample consisted of PBMCs or T cells enriched from blood (not recorded which). The genes are TRBV27 and TRBJ2-1; 10 bases match TRBD2. CDR3 DNA sequence: TGTGCCAGCAGTTTCCTGGGACTAGCGGAGCAGTTCTTC. It specifies CASSFLGLAEQFF.